This entry features one T cell receptor (beta chain) sequence. Its antigen has not been determined. No qualities accompany the bases; no much larger clone lies one base away. This specimen comes from a study of T cell repertoires in cytomegalovirus infection (dated by TCRdb to between 2018 and 2020). Background on the whole study: Recently identified HLA-C-restricted CMV epitopes, whose presentation resists viral immunomodulation, were targeted by peptide stimulations together with well-studied HLA-B-restricted epitopes. Donor HLA type was relevant to the analysis, because carriage of CMV infection together with the matching HLA type was indicated by public TCR beta signatures.

Including the terminal cysteine and phenylalanine, the CDR3 comprises 13 residues. Kept here is only the CDR3 DNA, which spans 39 bases and is read in frame from base 1. CDR1 and CDR2 are read off the germline V gene (reference sequence) as DFQATT and SNEGSKA. TCRdb shows the sequencer as Illumina HiSeq 1500. TCRdb reprocessing: public reads trimmed at Q25 with fastp, clones called with MiXCR, in-frame beta chains kept. Each entry merges the rows of one CDR3 protein and shows their most common DNA and genes. The sample includes approximately 340,000 distinct CDR3 sequences, with 25% to 30% observed a single time. Of the sample, roughly 20% falls within the top ten clones. The paper's findings and limits, for the study overall: In both this cohort and an independent cohort of approximately 350 donors, the cumulative frequency of public TCR beta family members distinguished carriers of CMV infection plus the relevant HLA type. The ex vivo response was dominated by HLA-C-restricted CMV-specific TCR beta clonotypes, and the single most frequent clonotype in two of eight donors was supplied by these HLA-C-restricted clonotypes.

Taken with the paper, the label for treatment or condition translates to: in vitro stimulation with specific CMV peptide epitopes to enrich CMV-specific T cells. This TCR was recovered from a human donor in good health (CMV status not recorded). Some clones in this sample may be carry-over from other donors' samples. The chain uses TRBV20-1 and TRBJ2-7, with the D call tentatively TRBD1 or TRBD2, each fitting 5 bases. The sequencing here drew on cultured PBMCs, taken from culture after CMV antigen stimulation. The nucleotide sequence reads TGCAGAGCTTTCCGGGACCGAGTTTACGAGCAGTACTTC. This codes for CRAFRDRVYEQYF.